This T cell receptor (beta chain) was profiled in a study of cytomegalovirus exposure and HLA in healthy donors (TCRdb year 2017). Study-level background: An earlier analysis of a few hundred of the donors reported 276 Gb of sequence data and 117 million unique TCR beta sequences obtained from around 170 million T cells. About 280 gigabases of sequencing data and approximately 84 million unique TCR sequences were included in an early release covering about 700 HLA-typed donors. The genetic ancestry cluster associated with self-reported Caucasian donors included 80% to 90% of the roughly 360 genotyped donors. The aim of the study was to test whether cataloging public T cell receptors could identify signatures of past pathogen exposure. The T cell repertoires of under 750 subjects were profiled by immunosequencing and related to cytomegalovirus serostatus. Along with the roughly 670-subject first cohort, a separate validation cohort of about 110 different subjects was used. To predict cytomegalovirus infection status, the study brought together high-throughput TCR immunosequencing, statistical association of individual TCRs with disease status, and machine learning. A later analysis re-analyzed previously published TCR beta repertoires from about 730 donors and added high-resolution HLA genotyping to study TCR occurrence patterns. Rather than drawing on any new phenotypic data, the later analysis identified candidate immune exposures from TCR beta sequences and the way those sequences occurred across donors. An earlier analysis of approximately 580 of the donors used high-throughput TCR beta sequencing to judge whether each TCR beta V gene segment behaved as functional or pseudogenic. Alongside the repertoire data, information on donor age, sex, ethnicity and CMV serostatus was compiled. In a later genetic analysis, genome-wide SNP genotypes for about 65% of the roughly 700 donors were used, and that subset was treated as a discovery cohort. All discovery cohort repertoires had been generated using a single sequencing platform. HLA typing included class I and class II loci at four-digit resolution. Typing coverage varied by locus: about 620-630 donors for A, B, C, DRB1 and DQB1; roughly 510 for DQA1; approximately 610 for DPA1; 450 to 480 for DPB1. Roughly 5 DR-DQ haplotypes were treated as single units for association and clustering because of strong linkage in the cohort. Across some 400 genotyped donors of the cohort, an average of approximately 220,000 unique TCR beta nucleotide sequences per donor were sequenced, and 15% to 20% of those sequences were non-productive. Study-wide conclusions, independent of this receptor: In a later analysis, the rate of TCR association differed among HLA loci, with DRB1 alleles having the most associated TCRs and HLA-C alleles having the fewest. The authors suggested that the approach could potentially be generalized to other disease states and immunological phenotypes. The cohort was sequenced for TCR beta chains only, and without alpha or paired-chain data the features that could be detected were limited. Because counts were too low, seventeen rarely observed V segments, including chromosome 9 orphons, were left out of the earlier analysis of roughly 600 of the donors. In an earlier analysis of a few hundred of the donors, most TCR beta V segments were observed in productive rearrangements about 90% or about 30% of the time, broadly matching IMGT annotations. In a later genetic analysis, a missense DCLRE1C variant was associated with V-gene and J-gene trimming of TCR beta chains, and the association was replicated in an independent cohort. At a false discovery rate of 0.05, a later analysis linked under 20,000 TCR beta sequences to specific HLA alleles. The study listed 150 to 200 TCR beta chains as associated with cytomegalovirus. HLA typing was unavailable for some donors at each locus, so association tests used only the typed subset. In a later analysis, HLA-associated TCR beta chains were found to be more clonally expanded and to have lower generation probabilities than equally common non-associated chains. A later analysis found that most CMV-associated TCR beta chains appeared HLA-restricted, with HLA associations seemingly driven largely by CMV exposure. The classifier was reported to diagnose cytomegalovirus status with high specificity and sensitivity in both the original cohort and the validation cohort. In a later genetic analysis, fewer N-insertions in productive TCRs were reported among donors in an Asian-associated ancestry cluster than the approximately 670-donor mean. Immune exposure information for the cohort was limited to CMV serostatus. Linkage disequilibrium might explain the correlated functional status among segregating V segments, but an unknown experimental factor could not be excluded. In vitro tests confirmed that a few of the cytomegalovirus-associated TCR beta chains recognize cytomegalovirus antigens. In a later analysis, several top co-occurrence clusters were reported to appear linked to parvovirus B19, influenza, CMV and Epstein-Barr virus. When HLA alleles, especially DR and DQ, strongly co-occurred, attributing TCR associations to individual alleles was difficult. Most TCR sequences were seen in very few donors, while some public TCRs were found in many individuals. A further reported finding was that TCR beta sequences accurately predicted the HLA-A and HLA-B alleles for most subjects in the first cohort. The 87-base-pair reads could not distinguish some IMGT-functional V segments, including TRBV6-2 and TRBV6-3, so those segments were excluded. A cluster of highly shared sequence variants was judged likely to be a technical artifact of the sequencing pipeline. The presence/absence analyses assumed that sequencing depth was roughly uniform across donors, and that assumption may not be true.

Libraries came from the immunoSEQ multiplex PCR assay. A mixture of 60 forward primers for TCR Vbeta segments and 13 reverse primers for TCR Jbeta segments was used in the multiplex PCR. A multiplex PCR assay on genomic DNA amplified the CDR3 region of rearranged TCR beta genes. On the Illumina HiSeq System, the amplified TCR beta libraries were sequenced as 87-base-pair reads. The paper's processing steps were these. In a later analysis, around 80 million unique TCR beta chains were counted across the roughly 610 repertoires, and some 10 million of these chains were shared by at least two donors. To remove PCR and sequencing errors, raw reads were error-corrected and collapsed into unique sequences using a nearest-neighbor algorithm that merged closely related sequences. CDR3 sequences were aligned to IMGT reference sequences to assign V, D and J gene segments. For a sequence to be retained, a match of at least six nucleotides was required to both a V gene segment and a J gene segment. A rearrangement counted as productive if the CDR3 had no stop codons and remained in frame with V and J, and every other rearrangement counted as non-productive. Following IMGT convention, CDR3 was defined as the stretch from the second conserved V-encoded cysteine to the conserved J-encoded phenylalanine. In an earlier analysis of just under 600 of the donors, sequences lacking an unambiguous match to a single V gene segment were excluded. An earlier analysis of a few hundred of the donors called V segments functional above 56.7% productive rearrangements and segregating when the between-donor standard deviation exceeded 5%. A statistical classification framework was built to diagnose cytomegalovirus status from the catalog of TCR beta chain sequences. A later analysis assigned V and J genes by comparing TCR nucleotide sequences with IMGT/GENE-DB human TR gene sequences. In a later analysis, CDR3 sequences and most-parsimonious VDJ recombination scenarios were assigned using the TCRdist pipeline. In a later analysis, each TCR beta chain was defined by its CDR3 amino acid sequence together with its V-gene family, and reads without a unique V-gene family were excluded. As a way to deal with suspected cross-contamination and a sequencing artifact, a later analysis dropped 592 nucleotide sequences that were highly shared and had low generation probability. In a later analysis, a clonal expansion index for each public chain was calculated from normalized within-repertoire ranks of inferred template counts. Generation probabilities in a later analysis came from a VDJ recombination model fitted to out-of-frame rearrangements, and those results were checked against IGoR. Hypergeometric tests were used in a later analysis to score TCR-TCR, TCR-HLA and TCR-CMV co-occurrence, with a repertoire-size bias correction applied to the TCR pairs. False discovery rates were estimated in a later analysis by permuting HLA or CMV assignments 20 times. In a later analysis, co-occurring TCRs were grouped using DBSCAN, and TCRdist sequence similarity was added for clustering within HLA-allele-positive subsets. For co-occurrence clustering, repertoires with fewer than 30,000 or more than 120,000 public chains were excluded, along with roughly 5 repertoires with anomalous nucleotide sharing. The immuneACCESS repertoire file appears here via TCRdb, limited to in-frame rearrangements. These files lack a portion of the clones; in checked studies, under half of the deficit traces to unresolved V genes, and the cause of the others is not known. The V and J calls and clone size were taken over from that table, and D and trimming were inferred from the DNA. A total of 100,000 to 150,000 clones appear in this sample, approximately 84% of them only once. The top ten clonotypes cover around 3% of the sample.

The cohort comprised fewer than 700 healthy bone marrow donors. At the time of sampling, all cohort members were nominally healthy, though unrecorded immune exposures were likely present. The donor was CMV seronegative and belonged to the group of over 350 seronegative cohort members. A peripheral blood sample was provided by each donor, and peripheral blood mononuclear cells were used for TCR beta sequencing. The Qiagen DNeasy Blood Extraction Kit was used to extract genomic DNA from the blood cell samples. Concerning this clone: Its antigen target is currently unknown. One base away there is no much larger clone; base qualities are not given.

The CDR3 has 12 amino acids, counting the end cysteine and phenylalanine. The kept DNA is CDR3 alone, 36 bases in frame from the first base. CDR1 and CDR2 are drawn from the germline V gene (reference sequence): SEHNR, FQNEAQ. Relative to germline, V is 5 bases shorter and J is 5 bases shorter, with 10 bases between their ends. Recombination connected TRBV7-9 to TRBJ2-7; the D region possibly corresponds to TRBD2 (5 bases align). The receptor's source is a boy aged 2-9 years in good health and CMV-seronegative. Input material: PBMCs. The DNA sequence is as follows: TGTGCCAGCAGCCTTAGCGCCGACGAGCAGTACTTC. It codes for CASSLSADEQYF.